What follows are 3 T cell receptor beta chains derived from one specimen sequenced in a study of spatial heterogeneity in lung cancer. General study points: Intratumoral expanded alpha and beta TCR counts were found to track tumor mutation counts.

Each CDR3 protein is one row after TCRdb ran MiXCR on the 5' RACE reads. In the table there are 15,000 to 20,000 distinct CDR3 sequences, about 6.5% of which are singletons. No antigen has been identified for these receptors. Described time point: sample taken at primary tumor resection. Sequenced here: lung tumor tissue, sampled at surgery. These receptors all come from a female donor with early-stage non-small cell lung cancer.

This clonotype was observed many times. The chain couples TRBV6-2 or TRBV6-3 to TRBJ2-7; 8 bases agree with TRBD2. Germline CDR1 and CDR2: MNHEY and SVGEGT. J lost 3 bases, V lost 6 bases, and 10 bases had no gene match. The CDR3 covers 15 residues. Written as DNA, the CDR3 is TGTGCCAGCAGAAAAATCCAGCGGGAGAACTACGAGCAGTACTTC. Translating it yields CASRKIQRENYEQYF.

This clonotype came up many times. The gene calls are TRBV29-1 and TRBJ2-7; D gene uncertain. Looked up from germline, CDR1 is SQVTM and CDR2 is ANQGSEA. Trimming took off 1 base at V and 3 bases at J, with 4 bases between the two ends. This CDR3 is built from 11 residues. The CDR3 DNA reads as TGCAGCGTTGAAGGGGTCTACGAGCAGTACTTC. This codes for CSVEGVYEQYF.

This clonotype showed up many times. The genes are TRBV5-4 and TRBJ2-5; the match to TRBD2 covers 7 bases. Per the germline V gene, CDR1 is SGHNT and CDR2 is YYREEE (reference sequence). After removal of 4 bases from V and 1 base from J, the junction contained 10 bases not matched to a gene. The CDR3 loop spans 16 amino acids. The CDR3, as DNA: TGTGCCAGCAGCCGGTGGGGGAGGGGCCCCCAAGAGACCCAGTACTTC. Its protein is CASSRWGRGPQETQYF.